Listed here are 17 T cell receptor beta chains from one sample, sequenced in a study of blood T cell repertoires in COVID-19. Data came from immunoSEQ multiplex PCR; TCRdb stores just in-frame clones and leaves some out. This table has roughly 140,000 clones, about nine tenths appearing once. Sequencing used peripheral blood. These receptors originate from an older woman with active or convalescent COVID-19.

The gene calls are TRBV19 and TRBJ2-7, with 15 positions matching TRBD2. The V gene's germline CDR1 is LNHDA and CDR2 SQIVND (reference sequence). V dropped 1 base and J dropped 4; count of bases not matched to a gene: 8. The CDR3 covers 18 residues. The CDR3 DNA reads TGTGCCAGTAGTATAGGGGCCGGGACTAGCGGGAGGAGGTACGAGCAGTACTTC. Translated: CASSIGAGTSGRRYEQYF.

This sequence joins TRBV19 and TRBJ1-2, with TRBD1 identical over 9 bases. The CDR3 consists of 15 residues. Germline V gene sequence: CDR1 LNHDA, CDR2 SQIVND (reference sequence). V was pared by 3 bases and J by 4 bases, with 6 bases of the junction left unmatched. The CDR3 coding sequence is TGTGCCAGTAGTATTGGGACAGGGACGGGCTATGGCTACACCTTC. Encoded protein: CASSIGTGTGYGYTF. The full variable domain, completed using reference TRBV19 and TRBJ1-2, is DGGITQSPKYLFRKEGQNVTLSCEQNLNHDAMYWYRQDPGQGLRLIYYSQIVNDFQKGDIAEGYSVSREKKESFPLTVTSAQKNPTAFYLCASSIGTGTGYGYTFGSGTRLTVV.

The genes are TRBV3-1 (or the pseudogene TRBV3-2) and TRBJ2-5; 7 positions agree with TRBD2. Germline V gene sequence: CDR1 LGHDT, CDR2 YNNKEL (reference sequence). The CDR3 runs 14 residues. Unmatched junction bases numbered 8, after V lost 5 bases and J lost 5 bases. The CDR3 nucleotides are TGTGCCAGCAGCATCTTTAACGGGGGGGAGACCCAGTACTTC. Translating it yields CASSIFNGGETQYF.

V is TRBV14 and J is TRBJ2-4; 10 nucleotides agree with TRBD1. With 4 bases clipped from V and 14 bases from J, the junction kept 5 bases outside the gene matches. CDR3 length: 12 amino acids. Germline V gives CDR1 SGHDN, CDR2 FVKESK. CDR3 DNA sequence: TGTGCCAGCAGCCCTGACAGGGGGCCCGAGTACTTC. Encoded protein: CASSPDRGPEYF.

In its sample, this clone was seen a few times. V and J are TRBV19 and TRBJ1-1; D is uncertain. CDR3 length: 14 amino acids. Per the germline V gene, CDR1 is LNHDA and CDR2 is SQIVND (reference sequence). Trimming pared 8 bases from V and 6 bases from J, leaving 19 bases between. CDR3 bases: TGTGCCAGTGGGCCCCTCGGGGTTGGAGCTGAAGCTTTCTTT. It translates to CASGPLGVGAEAFF.

This chain connects TRBV11-3 to TRBJ1-3, with D uncertain. This CDR3 region has 15 residues. Germline lookup yields CDR1 SGHNT and CDR2 YENEEA. V lost 2 bases, J lost 0 bases, and 8 bases lay in between. The CDR3 spells CASSLSGISGNTIYF. For the CDR3, the DNA is TGTGCCAGCAGCTTAAGCGGGATCTCTGGAAACACCATATATTTT.

This sequence joins TRBV30 and TRBJ1-2; TRBD1 matches 10 bases. The germline V gene has CDR1 GTSNPN and CDR2 SVGIG (reference sequence). The J segment lost 4 bases and the V segment lost 1 base, leaving 0 bases of the junction unmatched. The CDR3 has 13 amino acids. This chain's CDR3 is CAWSGQGAYGYTF. CDR3 coding DNA: TGTGCCTGGAGTGGACAGGGGGCCTATGGCTACACCTTC.

The rearrangement uses TRBV2 and TRBJ2-3; no clear D gene. This CDR3 contains 15 residues. V was trimmed by 4 bases and J by 2 bases, leaving 13 bases between them. CDR1 is SNHLY, CDR2 FYNNEI, per germline. The CDR3 coding sequence is TGTGCCAGCAGTGTAGTAAGCGTCGCCACAGATACGCAGTATTTT. It encodes CASSVVSVATDTQYF. Based on the CDR3 plus reference TRBV2 and TRBJ2-3, the full variable domain is EPEVTQTPSHQVTQMGQEVILRCVPISNHLYFYWYRQILGQKVEFLVSFYNNEISEKSEIFDDQFSVERPDGSNFTLKIRSTKLEDSAMYFCASSVVSVATDTQYFGPGTRLTVL.

The chain is built from TRBV6-4 and TRBJ2-3; a possible D gene is TRBD1 (6 bases). Germline CDR1 is MRHNA and CDR2 is SNTAGT. This CDR3 is built from 13 residues. The germline V and J ends were trimmed by 4 bases and 3 bases, with 8 bases remaining between them. CDR3 in amino acids: CASSVGTTDTQYF. The CDR3 bases are TGTGCCAGCAGTGTTGGGACAACAGATACGCAGTATTTT.

The chain couples TRBV7-3 to TRBJ2-5; a weak D match, TRBD1 (6 bases). Trimming left V 2 bases short and J 1 base short, with 14 bases between. Germline V gene sequence: CDR1 SGHTA, CDR2 FQGTGA. The CDR3 runs 16 residues. CDR3 sequence: CASSLWAGVLQETQYF. The CDR3 coding sequence is TGTGCCAGCAGCTTATGGGCAGGGGTCCTCCAAGAGACCCAGTACTTC.

The V gene is TRBV5-6, the J gene TRBJ1-1, with D hard to call. V shed 1 base and J shed 2 bases, with 6 bases lying between them. Germline V CDR1 and CDR2: SGHDT, YYEEEE. CDR3 length: 13 amino acids. The CDR3 coding sequence is TGTGCCAGCAGCTTGATCGGTAACACTGAAGCTTTCTTT. The encoded protein is CASSLIGNTEAFF.

The sample holds a few counts of this clone. This rearrangement joins TRBV18 to TRBJ1-5; perhaps TRBD1 as D (5 bases). The CDR3 is made up of 13 amino acids. The V gene lost 2 bases and the J gene lost 7 bases, with 9 bases spanning the gap. Germline V gives CDR1 KGHSH, CDR2 LQKENI. Here the CDR3 reads CASSPLGGQPQHF. Here the CDR3 DNA reads TGTGCCAGCTCACCATTGGGGGGACAGCCCCAGCATTTT.

The chain links TRBV11-2 to TRBJ1-4, with D unresolved. In germline, CDR1 is SGHAT, CDR2 FQNNGV. V gave up 5 bases and J gave up 8 bases, with 12 bases separating them. The CDR3 extends over 13 amino acids. The CDR3 sequence is CASSNTLREKLFF. The CDR3 DNA sequence: TGTGCCAGCAGCAATACGCTGCGGGAAAAACTGTTTTTT.

CDR3 loop: CASSLRGGNTEAFF. The CDR3 DNA sequence: TGTGCCAGCAGCTTGCGGGGAGGGAACACTGAAGCTTTCTTT. The chain has TRBV5-4 and TRBJ1-1; no firm D call. The germline V gene has CDR1 SGHNT and CDR2 YYREEE (reference sequence). CDR3 length equals 14 residues. V gave up 1 base and J gave up 1 base, with 8 bases separating them. The full variable domain, in which reference TRBV5-4 and TRBJ1-1 provide the parts outside the CDR3, is ETGVTQSPTHLIKTRGQQVTLRCSSQSGHNTVSWYQQALGQGPQFIFQYYREEENGRGNFPPRFSGLQFPNYSSELNVNALELDDSALYLCASSLRGGNTEAFFGQGTRLTVV.

This sequence joins TRBV18 and TRBJ2-1, with 10 bases lining up with TRBD2. This CDR3 has 15 amino acids. J gave up 7 bases and V 3 bases, and 6 bases lay outside the gene matches. Germline assignment: CDR1 KGHSH and CDR2 LQKENI. The CDR3 is CASSPGTSVRNEQFF. As DNA, the CDR3 is TGTGCCAGCTCACCCGGGACTAGCGTCAGGAATGAGCAGTTCTTC. Full variable domain (remainder filled in from reference TRBV18 and TRBJ2-1): NAGVMQNPRHLVRRRGQEARLRCSPMKGHSHVYWYRQLPEEGLKFMVYLQKENIIDESGMPKERFSAEFPKEGPSILRIQQVVRGDSAAYFCASSPGTSVRNEQFFGPGTRLTVL.

Of note for this clone: At one boundary the junction diverges from the germline segment, which might be a read error. The chain combines TRBV7-2 with TRBJ2-3; D is perhaps TRBD1 (6 bases). The V gene's germline CDR1 is SGHTA and CDR2 FQGNSA. The CDR3 length is 13 residues. CDR3 nucleotide sequence: TGTGCCAGCAGCATAAAGGGGCAGGGGCTGCCCTTATTT. Amino acid sequence: CASSIKGQGLPLF.

The chain couples TRBV10-3 to TRBJ2-7; 7 bases are a match to TRBD2. Germline V gives CDR1 ENHRY, CDR2 SYGVKD. Trimming removed 2 bases from V and 5 bases from J; junction bases left unmatched: 6. This CDR3 has 14 residues. For the CDR3, the DNA is TGTGCCATCAGTGAGAGTCAGGGAGGGAACGAGCAGTACTTC. Protein sequence: CAISESQGGNEQYF.